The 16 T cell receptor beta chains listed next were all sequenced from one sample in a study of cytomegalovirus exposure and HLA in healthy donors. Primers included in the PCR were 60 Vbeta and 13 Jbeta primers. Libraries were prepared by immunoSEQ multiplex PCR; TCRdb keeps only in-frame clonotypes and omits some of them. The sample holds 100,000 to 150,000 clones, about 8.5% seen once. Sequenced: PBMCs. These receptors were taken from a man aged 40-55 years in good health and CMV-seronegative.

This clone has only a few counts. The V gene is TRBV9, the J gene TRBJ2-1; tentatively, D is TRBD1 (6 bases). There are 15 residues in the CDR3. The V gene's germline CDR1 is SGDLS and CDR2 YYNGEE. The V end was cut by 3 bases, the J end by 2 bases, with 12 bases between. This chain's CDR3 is CASSERGGAYNEQFF. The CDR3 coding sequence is TGTGCCAGCAGCGAGAGAGGGGGTGCCTACAATGAGCAGTTCTTC.

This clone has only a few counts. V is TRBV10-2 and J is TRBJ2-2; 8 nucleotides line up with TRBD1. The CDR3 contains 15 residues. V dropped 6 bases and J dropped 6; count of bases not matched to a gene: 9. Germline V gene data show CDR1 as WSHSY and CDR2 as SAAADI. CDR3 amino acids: CASRTGVRLAGELFF. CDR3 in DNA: TGCGCCAGCAGGACAGGGGTCAGACTAGCCGGGGAGCTGTTTTTT.

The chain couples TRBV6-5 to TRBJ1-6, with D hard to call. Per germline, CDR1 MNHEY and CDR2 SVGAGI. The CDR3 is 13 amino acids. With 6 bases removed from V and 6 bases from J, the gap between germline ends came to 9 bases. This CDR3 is CASSPRVNSPLHF. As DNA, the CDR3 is TGTGCCAGCAGCCCCCGAGTTAATTCACCCCTCCACTTT.

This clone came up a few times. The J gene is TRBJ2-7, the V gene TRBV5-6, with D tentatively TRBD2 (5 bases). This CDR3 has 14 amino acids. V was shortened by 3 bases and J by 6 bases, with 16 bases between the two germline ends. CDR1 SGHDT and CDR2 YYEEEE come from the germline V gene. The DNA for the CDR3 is TGTGCCAGCAGCTCGACCGACGGAGGTCTCGAGCAGTACTTC. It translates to CASSSTDGGLEQYF.

CDR3 sequence reads: CASRGTSGVDTQYF. The CDR3 region has the DNA TGCGCCAGCAGGGGGACTAGCGGGGTAGATACGCAGTATTTT. The V and J genes are TRBV4-1 and TRBJ2-3, with TRBD2 matching 13 bases. Losses at the gene ends were 6 bases for V and 5 bases for J; bases not matched to a gene: 2. The CDR3 loop spans 14 amino acids. CDR1 and CDR2 (germline): MGHRA, YSYEKL.

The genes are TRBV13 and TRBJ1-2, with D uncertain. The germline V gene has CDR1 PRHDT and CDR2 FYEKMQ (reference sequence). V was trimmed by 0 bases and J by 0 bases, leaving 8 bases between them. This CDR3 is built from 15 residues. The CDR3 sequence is CASSLGSGSNYGYTF. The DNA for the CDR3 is TGTGCCAGCAGCTTAGGATCAGGCTCTAACTATGGCTACACCTTC.

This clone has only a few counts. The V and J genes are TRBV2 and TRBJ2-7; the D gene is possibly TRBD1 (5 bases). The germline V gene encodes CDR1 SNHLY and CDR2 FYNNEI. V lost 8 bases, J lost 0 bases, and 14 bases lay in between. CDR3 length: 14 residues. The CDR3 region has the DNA TGTGCCAGCCTTTCCGACAGTCTCTCCTACGAGCAGTACTTC. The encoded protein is CASLSDSLSYEQYF. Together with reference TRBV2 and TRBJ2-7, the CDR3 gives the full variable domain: EPEVTQTPSHQVTQMGQEVILRCVPISNHLYFYWYRQILGQKVEFLVSFYNNEISEKSEIFDDQFSVERPDGSNFTLKIRSTKLEDSAMYFCASLSDSLSYEQYFGPGTRLTVT.

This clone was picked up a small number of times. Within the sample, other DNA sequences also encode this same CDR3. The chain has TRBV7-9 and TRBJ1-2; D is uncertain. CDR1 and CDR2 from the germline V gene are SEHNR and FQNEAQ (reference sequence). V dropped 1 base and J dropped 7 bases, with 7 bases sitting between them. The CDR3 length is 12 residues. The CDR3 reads CASSLGSGGYTF. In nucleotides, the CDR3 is TGTGCCAGCAGCTTAGGGTCGGGTGGCTACACCTTC.

The CDR3 nucleotides are TGTGCCAGCTTCCAGGGAATGAACACTGAAGCTTTCTTT. As protein: CASFQGMNTEAFF. The chain has TRBV18 and TRBJ1-1, with a weak D call TRBD1 (5 bases). There are 13 residues in the CDR3. Trimming left V 7 bases short and J 0 bases short, with 9 bases between. Germline V gives CDR1 KGHSH, CDR2 LQKENI. Full variable domain (outside the CDR3, taken from reference TRBV18 and TRBJ1-1): NAGVMQNPRHLVRRRGQEARLRCSPMKGHSHVYWYRQLPEEGLKFMVYLQKENIIDESGMPKERFSAEFPKEGPSILRIQQVVRGDSAAYFCASFQGMNTEAFFGQGTRLTVV.

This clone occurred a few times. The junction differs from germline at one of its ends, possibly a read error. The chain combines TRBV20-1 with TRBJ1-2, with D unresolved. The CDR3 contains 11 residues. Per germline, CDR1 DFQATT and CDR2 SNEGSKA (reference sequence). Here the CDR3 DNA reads TGCAGTGCTAGTTGGAACTATGGTTACACCTTC. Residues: CSASWNYGYTF.

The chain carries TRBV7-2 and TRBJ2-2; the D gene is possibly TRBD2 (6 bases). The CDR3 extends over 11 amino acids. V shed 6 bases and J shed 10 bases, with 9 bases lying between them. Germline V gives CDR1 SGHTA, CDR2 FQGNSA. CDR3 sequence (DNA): TGTGCCAGCAGACCGGGGGAGGAGCTGTTTTTT. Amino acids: CASRPGEELFF. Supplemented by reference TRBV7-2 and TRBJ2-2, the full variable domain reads GAGVSQSPSNKVTEKGKDVELRCDPISGHTALYWYRQSLGQGLEFLIYFQGNSAPDKSGLPSDRFSAERTGGSVSTLTIQRTQQEDSAVYLCASRPGEELFFGEGSRLTVL.

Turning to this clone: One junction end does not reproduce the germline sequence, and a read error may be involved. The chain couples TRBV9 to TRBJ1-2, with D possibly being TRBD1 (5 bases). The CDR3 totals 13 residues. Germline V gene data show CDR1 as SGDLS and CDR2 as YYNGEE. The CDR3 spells CASSVGGDYGYPF. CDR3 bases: TGTGCCAGCAGCGTAGGAGGGGACTATGGCTACCCCTTC.

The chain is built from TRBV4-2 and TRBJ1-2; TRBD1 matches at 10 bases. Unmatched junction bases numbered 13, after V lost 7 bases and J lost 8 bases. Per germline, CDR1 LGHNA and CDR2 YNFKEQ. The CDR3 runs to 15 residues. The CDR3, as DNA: TGTGCCAGCACGCCCCGGACAGGGGGTACGGGAGGCTACACCTTC. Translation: CASTPRTGGTGGYTF.

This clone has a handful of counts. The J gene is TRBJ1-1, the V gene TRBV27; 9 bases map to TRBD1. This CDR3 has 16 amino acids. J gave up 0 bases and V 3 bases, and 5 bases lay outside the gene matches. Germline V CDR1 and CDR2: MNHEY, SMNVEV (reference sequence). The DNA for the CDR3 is TGTGCCAGCAGTTTCACAGGGGGCGCGATGAACACTGAAGCTTTCTTT. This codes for CASSFTGGAMNTEAFF.

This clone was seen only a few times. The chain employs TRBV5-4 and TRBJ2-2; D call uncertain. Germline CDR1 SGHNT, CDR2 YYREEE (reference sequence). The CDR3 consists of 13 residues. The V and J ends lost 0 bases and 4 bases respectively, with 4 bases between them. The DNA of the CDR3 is TGTGCCAGCAGCTTGGTATCCACCGGGGAGCTGTTTTTT. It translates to CASSLVSTGELFF.

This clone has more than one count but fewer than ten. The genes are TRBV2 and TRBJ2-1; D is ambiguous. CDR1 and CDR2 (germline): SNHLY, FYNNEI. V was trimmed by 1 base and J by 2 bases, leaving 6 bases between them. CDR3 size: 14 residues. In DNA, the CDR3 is TGTGCCAGCAGTGAAGGAGCAACCTACAATGAGCAGTTCTTC. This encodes CASSEGATYNEQFF.